This TCR beta chain was identified during a study of CD8 T cells in Susac syndrome. Germline lookup yields CDR1 SGHTA and CDR2 FQGTGA. CDR3 length equals 15 residues. V was clipped by 5 bases and J by 7 bases, with 18 bases between them. With random hexamers, 0.5 to 1 ug RNA was reverse transcribed. TCRdb itself ran the immunoSEQ multiplex PCR reads through MiXCR, one entry per CDR3 protein. This sample has around 81,000 distinct CDR3 sequences, with 94% found just once. This sequence joins TRBV7-3 and TRBJ1-5; D is undetermined. The sequence was obtained from a human donor with Susac syndrome. The sequenced sample was CD8+ T cells from PBMCs. The CDR3: CASSQSGEGSQPQHF. In nucleotides, the CDR3 is TGTGCCAGCAGCCAATCAGGTGAAGGCTCACAGCCCCAGCATTTT.